These T cell receptor beta chains were read from a single sample in a study of blood T cell repertoires in COVID-19. Generated by immunoSEQ multiplex PCR, the TCRdb table keeps only in-frame clones and is missing some. The profile shows about 58,000 clones, 70% to 90% of them singletons. The sample was peripheral blood. These receptors were collected from a man aged 55-75 years with acute or convalescent COVID-19. The CDR3 runs from the conserved cysteine through the conserved F or W. The D gene is left open where the match is weak. Rows give clone size only sometimes, using once, few, many, or a class for an expanded clone.

abundance: NA
j_gene: TRBJ2-5
d_gene: TRBD2
v_gene: TRBV19
CDR3nt: TGTGCCAGTAGTCGGGGGGGACTAGCGGGTAAAGAGACCCAGTACTTC
CDR3aa: CASSRGGLAGKETQYF

abundance: NA
j_gene: TRBJ2-1
d_gene: TRBD2
v_gene: TRBV19
CDR3nt: TGTGCCAGTAGTAGGGACGGGACTAGCGGCCCCAATGAGCAGTTCTTC
CDR3aa: CASSRDGTSGPNEQFF

abundance: NA
j_gene: TRBJ1-1
d_gene: TRBD1
v_gene: TRBV11-2
CDR3nt: TGTGCCAGCAGCTTAGTGGACAGGGTGGGAGCTTTCTTT
CDR3aa: CASSLVDRVGAFF

abundance: NA
j_gene: TRBJ1-1
d_gene: NA
v_gene: TRBV30
CDR3nt: TGTGCCTGGAGTGTACCCAGGCGTGAAGCTTTCTTT
CDR3aa: CAWSVPRREAFF

abundance: NA
j_gene: TRBJ2-5
d_gene: NA
v_gene: TRBV4-1
CDR3nt: TGCGCCAGCAGCCAAGCCCGAGGGGAGACCCAGTACTTC
CDR3aa: CASSQARGETQYF

abundance: NA
j_gene: TRBJ2-7
d_gene: TRBD1
v_gene: TRBV6-5
CDR3nt: TGTGCCAGCAGCACTGACAGGGGGCCCTACGAGCAGTACTTC
CDR3aa: CASSTDRGPYEQYF

abundance: NA
j_gene: TRBJ2-3
d_gene: TRBD2
v_gene: TRBV10-3
CDR3nt: TGTGCCATCAGCCCCGGGACTAGCGGGGGGGGCACAGATACGCAGTATTTT
CDR3aa: CAISPGTSGGGTDTQYF

abundance: NA
j_gene: TRBJ2-3
d_gene: NA
v_gene: TRBV6-1
CDR3nt: TGTGCCAGCAGACAGCAGGATAGCACAGATACGCAGTATTTT
CDR3aa: CASRQQDSTDTQYF

abundance: NA
j_gene: TRBJ2-3
d_gene: NA
v_gene: TRBV7-6
CDR3nt: TGTGCCAGCAGCTTACTGCGGGAAATCACAGATACGCAGTATTTT
CDR3aa: CASSLLREITDTQYF

abundance: NA
j_gene: TRBJ1-1
d_gene: TRBD1
v_gene: TRBV27
CDR3nt: TGTGCCAGCAGTGTTATCGAGGGGGCAGGGCGGAACACTGAAGCTTTCTTT
CDR3aa: CASSVIEGAGRNTEAFF

abundance: NA
j_gene: TRBJ2-3
d_gene: TRBD2
v_gene: TRBV4-3
CDR3nt: TGCGCCAGCAGCCAAGAGGGTCAGGTACTAGCGGGGGGCACAGATACGCAGTATTTT
CDR3aa: CASSQEGQVLAGGTDTQYF

abundance: NA
j_gene: TRBJ1-6
d_gene: NA
v_gene: TRBV5-1
CDR3nt: TGCGCCAGCAGCTCCCAGGGTCGGGTAGATTCACCCCTCCACTTT
CDR3aa: CASSSQGRVDSPLHF

abundance: NA
j_gene: TRBJ2-1
d_gene: NA
v_gene: TRBV28
CDR3nt: TGTGCCAGCAGTTTCCGCGGGTCCACGGTCACCTACAATGAGCAGTTCTTC
CDR3aa: CASSFRGSTVTYNEQFF

abundance: NA
j_gene: TRBJ2-5
d_gene: NA
v_gene: TRBV5-5
CDR3nt: TGTGCCAGCAGCTTGTCGGTGGGCATGGAGACCCAGTACTTC
CDR3aa: CASSLSVGMETQYF

abundance: NA
j_gene: TRBJ2-1
d_gene: TRBD1
v_gene: TRBV6-4
CDR3nt: TGTGCCAGCAGTCAAGCAGGGGGCCGTGAGCAGTTCTTC
CDR3aa: CASSQAGGREQFF

abundance: NA
j_gene: TRBJ1-3
d_gene: TRBD1
v_gene: TRBV5-1
CDR3nt: TGCGCCAGCAGCACTCAGGGGGGTGGAAACACCATATATTTT
CDR3aa: CASSTQGGGNTIYF

abundance: NA
j_gene: TRBJ2-1
d_gene: TRBD1
v_gene: TRBV28
CDR3nt: TGTGCCAGCAGTGAACTTTCCGGGACAGGGATGGAAAATGAGCAGTTCTTC
CDR3aa: CASSELSGTGMENEQFF

abundance: NA
j_gene: TRBJ2-7
d_gene: TRBD1
v_gene: TRBV29-1
CDR3nt: TGCAGCGTTGTAGGGACAGATACCTACGAGCAGTACTTC
CDR3aa: CSVVGTDTYEQYF

abundance: NA
j_gene: TRBJ1-1
d_gene: TRBD1
v_gene: TRBV5-4
CDR3nt: TGTGCCAGCAGCCTGGACAGGGCGAACACTGAAGCTTTCTTT
CDR3aa: CASSLDRANTEAFF

abundance: NA
j_gene: TRBJ1-2
d_gene: TRBD1
v_gene: TRBV12-3/TRBV12-4
CDR3nt: TGTGCCAGCAGCCTCGGACAGGGTGATGGCTACACCTTC
CDR3aa: CASSLGQGDGYTF

abundance: NA
j_gene: TRBJ1-1
d_gene: NA
v_gene: TRBV2
CDR3nt: TGTGCCAGCAGTCTTGATAGGCGGTTGAACACTGAAGCTTTCTTT
CDR3aa: CASSLDRRLNTEAFF

abundance: NA
j_gene: TRBJ1-2
d_gene: NA
v_gene: TRBV28
CDR3nt: TGTGCCAGCAGTCTTAGGGGGTATGGCTACACCTTC
CDR3aa: CASSLRGYGYTF

abundance: NA
j_gene: TRBJ2-3
d_gene: TRBD2
v_gene: TRBV5-1
CDR3nt: TGCGCCAGCCGACTAGCGGGAGTGATCGCAGATACGCAGTATTTT
CDR3aa: CASRLAGVIADTQYF

abundance: NA
j_gene: TRBJ1-4
d_gene: TRBD1
v_gene: TRBV4-3
CDR3nt: TGCGCCAGCAGCCAAGATCGGCCGGGACAGGGCGTTGGAAAACTGTTTTTT
CDR3aa: CASSQDRPGQGVGKLFF

abundance: NA
j_gene: TRBJ2-7
d_gene: NA
v_gene: TRBV30
CDR3nt: TGTGCCTGGAGCCGCGGACGGGACTACGAGCAGTACTTC
CDR3aa: CAWSRGRDYEQYF

abundance: NA
j_gene: TRBJ2-1
d_gene: TRBD2
v_gene: TRBV4-2
CDR3nt: TGTGCCAGCAGCCTTGGGACTAGCGGCTCCTACAATGAGCAGTTCTTC
CDR3aa: CASSLGTSGSYNEQFF

abundance: NA
j_gene: TRBJ2-1
d_gene: TRBD1
v_gene: TRBV6-2/TRBV6-3
CDR3nt: TGTGCCAGCAGTTACTCGATTCGGGACAGGGGTTTGAAGAATGAGCAGTTCTTC
CDR3aa: CASSYSIRDRGLKNEQFF

abundance: once
j_gene: TRBJ2-7
d_gene: TRBD1
v_gene: TRBV7-9
CDR3nt: TGTGCCAGCAGCCACCGGGACAGGGGGCACGAGCAGTACTTC
CDR3aa: CASSHRDRGHEQYF

abundance: once
j_gene: TRBJ2-3
d_gene: TRBD2
v_gene: TRBV4-3
CDR3nt: TGCGCCAGCAGCCAAACCGGGACTAGCGGGACCAGCGATACGCAGTATTTT
CDR3aa: CASSQTGTSGTSDTQYF

abundance: NA
j_gene: TRBJ2-1
d_gene: TRBD2
v_gene: TRBV28
CDR3nt: TGTGCCAGCAGGGGAGGGCCTAGCAATGAGCAGTTCTTC
CDR3aa: CASRGGPSNEQFF

abundance: few
j_gene: TRBJ1-1
d_gene: NA
v_gene: TRBV6-5
CDR3nt: TGTGCCGTTACAGGACAGCTGAACACTGAAGCTTTCTTT
CDR3aa: CAVTGQLNTEAFF

abundance: NA
j_gene: TRBJ1-3
d_gene: NA
v_gene: TRBV4-1
CDR3nt: TGCGCCAGCAGCCAAGGGACAGCACTCTCTGGAAACACCATATATTTT
CDR3aa: CASSQGTALSGNTIYF

abundance: NA
j_gene: TRBJ2-3
d_gene: NA
v_gene: TRBV27
CDR3nt: TGTGCCAGCAGTTCACGGGGACTTTCGATGGATACGCAGTATTTT
CDR3aa: CASSSRGLSMDTQYF

abundance: NA
j_gene: TRBJ2-1
d_gene: NA
v_gene: TRBV7-7
CDR3nt: TGTGCTAGCAGCTTAGTCGAGGGGGGGAATTATGAGCAGTTCTTC
CDR3aa: CASSLVEGGNYEQFF

abundance: few
j_gene: TRBJ1-5
d_gene: NA
v_gene: TRBV19
CDR3nt: TGTGCCAGTAGTATTCAGGGGAACAATCAGCCCCAGCATTTT
CDR3aa: CASSIQGNNQPQHF

abundance: NA
j_gene: TRBJ1-5
d_gene: NA
v_gene: TRBV19
CDR3nt: TGTGCCAGTAGTACGACAGGTAATCAGCCCCAGCATTTT
CDR3aa: CASSTTGNQPQHF

abundance: NA
j_gene: TRBJ2-5
d_gene: NA
v_gene: TRBV20-1
CDR3nt: TGCAGTGCTGGTGGGGCAAGTTTTTCCCAAGAGACCCAGTACTTC
CDR3aa: CSAGGASFSQETQYF

abundance: NA
j_gene: TRBJ1-2
d_gene: NA
v_gene: TRBV7-3
CDR3nt: TGTGCCAGCAGCCCCACAGAGAACTATGGCTACACCTTC
CDR3aa: CASSPTENYGYTF

abundance: NA
j_gene: TRBJ2-7
d_gene: TRBD1
v_gene: TRBV24-1
CDR3nt: TGTGCCACCAGTGATCGTACAGGGGGCTCCACCTACGAGCAGTACTTC
CDR3aa: CATSDRTGGSTYEQYF

abundance: NA
j_gene: TRBJ1-2
d_gene: NA
v_gene: TRBV30
CDR3nt: TGTGCCTGGGCTACAGGTGGTTCCAATGGCTACACCTTC
CDR3aa: CAWATGGSNGYTF

abundance: once
j_gene: TRBJ2-2
d_gene: NA
v_gene: TRBV11-3
CDR3nt: TGTGCCAGCAGCTTAGACCGTACGAACACCGGGGAGCTGTTTTTT
CDR3aa: CASSLDRTNTGELFF

abundance: few
j_gene: TRBJ2-7
d_gene: TRBD2
v_gene: TRBV29-1
CDR3nt: TGCAGCATCCGTCAGCGGGAGGATTCTTACGAGCAGTACTTC
CDR3aa: CSIRQREDSYEQYF

abundance: NA
j_gene: TRBJ1-5
d_gene: NA
v_gene: TRBV2
CDR3nt: TGTGCCAGCACGGGATGGGGGCGAAGTAGCCGGCCCCAGCATTTT
CDR3aa: CASTGWGRSSRPQHF

abundance: NA
j_gene: TRBJ2-7
d_gene: NA
v_gene: TRBV21-1
CDR3nt: TGTGCCAGCCGTGGGGGCAGGAGCGGGAGCTACGAGCAGTACTTC
CDR3aa: CASRGGRSGSYEQYF

abundance: NA
j_gene: TRBJ2-7
d_gene: TRBD1
v_gene: TRBV28
CDR3nt: TGTGCCAGCCTCAAGCCGAGACAGGGGGCAGGCGAGCAGTACTTC
CDR3aa: CASLKPRQGAGEQYF

abundance: few
j_gene: TRBJ1-4
d_gene: NA
v_gene: TRBV4-3
CDR3nt: TGCGCCAGCAGCCGGTCCGGCGGCGAAAAACTGTTTTTT
CDR3aa: CASSRSGGEKLFF

abundance: NA
j_gene: TRBJ2-1
d_gene: TRBD2
v_gene: TRBV28
CDR3nt: TGTGCCAGCAGTTATGGGGGGACTAGCGGGAGACGGGGAAATGAGCAGTTCTTC
CDR3aa: CASSYGGTSGRRGNEQFF

abundance: NA
j_gene: TRBJ2-5
d_gene: NA
v_gene: TRBV21-1
CDR3nt: TGTGCCAGCAGCAAATCCCTTCCGACAGGGCGCCAAGAGACCCAGTACTTC
CDR3aa: CASSKSLPTGRQETQYF

abundance: NA
j_gene: TRBJ2-5
d_gene: TRBD2
v_gene: TRBV11-2
CDR3nt: TGTGCCAGCAGCAGAGCTTCTAGCGGGGACCGGGAGACCCAGTACTTC
CDR3aa: CASSRASSGDRETQYF

abundance: NA
j_gene: TRBJ1-4
d_gene: TRBD1
v_gene: TRBV6-2/TRBV6-3
CDR3nt: TGTGCCAGCAGCGCCTCTCGGACAGGGGGTGAGGAAAAACTGTTTTTT
CDR3aa: CASSASRTGGEEKLFF

abundance: NA
j_gene: TRBJ2-7
d_gene: NA
v_gene: TRBV9
CDR3nt: TGTGCCAGCAGCGTAGGTCCCGGAGCCTACGAGCAGTACTTC
CDR3aa: CASSVGPGAYEQYF

abundance: NA
j_gene: TRBJ1-2
d_gene: TRBD1
v_gene: TRBV5-6
CDR3nt: TGTGCCAGCAGCTGGCCCTTTGACAGGGTCGGAGGCTACACCTTC
CDR3aa: CASSWPFDRVGGYTF

abundance: few
j_gene: TRBJ1-6
d_gene: TRBD1
v_gene: TRBV7-9
CDR3nt: TGTGCCAGCAGCTTAGGGACAGGGCCGGATTCACCCCTCCACTTT
CDR3aa: CASSLGTGPDSPLHF

abundance: NA
j_gene: TRBJ2-1
d_gene: NA
v_gene: TRBV5-1
CDR3nt: TGCGCCAGCAGCGTCCTGGCTTCCAGAAGCTCCTACAATGAGCAGTTCTTC
CDR3aa: CASSVLASRSSYNEQFF

abundance: NA
j_gene: TRBJ1-1
d_gene: NA
v_gene: TRBV30
CDR3nt: TGTGCCTGGAGTGGCCTCCCTCGCAGGGTGAACACTGAAGCTTTCTTT
CDR3aa: CAWSGLPRRVNTEAFF